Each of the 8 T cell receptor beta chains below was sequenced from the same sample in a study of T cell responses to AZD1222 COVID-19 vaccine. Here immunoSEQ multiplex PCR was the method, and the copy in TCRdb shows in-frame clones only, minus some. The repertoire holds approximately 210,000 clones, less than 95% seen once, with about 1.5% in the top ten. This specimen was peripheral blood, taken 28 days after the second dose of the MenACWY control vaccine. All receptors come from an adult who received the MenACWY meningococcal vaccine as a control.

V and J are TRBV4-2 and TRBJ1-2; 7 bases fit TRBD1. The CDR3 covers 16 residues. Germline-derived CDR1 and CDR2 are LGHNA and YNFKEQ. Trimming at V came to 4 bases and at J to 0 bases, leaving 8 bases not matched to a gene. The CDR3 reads CASSPRDRKANYGYTF. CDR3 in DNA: TGTGCCAGCAGCCCCCGGGACAGAAAAGCTAACTATGGCTACACCTTC.

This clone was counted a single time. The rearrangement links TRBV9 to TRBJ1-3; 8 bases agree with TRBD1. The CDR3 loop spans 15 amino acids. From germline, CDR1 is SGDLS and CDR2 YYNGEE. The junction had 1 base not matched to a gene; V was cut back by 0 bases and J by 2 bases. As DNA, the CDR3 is TGTGCCAGCAGCGTAGCAGGGGGCGCTGGAAACACCATATATTTT. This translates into CASSVAGGAGNTIYF.

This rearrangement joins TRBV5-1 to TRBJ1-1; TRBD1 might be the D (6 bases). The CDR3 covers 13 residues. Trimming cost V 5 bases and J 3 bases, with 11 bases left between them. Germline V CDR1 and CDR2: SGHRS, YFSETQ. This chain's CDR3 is CASRGGADTEAFF. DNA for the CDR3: TGCGCCAGCAGAGGGGGGGCCGACACTGAAGCTTTCTTT.

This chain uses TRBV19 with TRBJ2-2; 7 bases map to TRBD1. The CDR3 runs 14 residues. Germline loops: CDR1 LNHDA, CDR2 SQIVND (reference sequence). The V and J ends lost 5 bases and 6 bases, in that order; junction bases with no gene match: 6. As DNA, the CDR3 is TGTGCCAGTAGTCCATTACAGGGGCCCGGGGAGCTGTTTTTT. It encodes CASSPLQGPGELFF. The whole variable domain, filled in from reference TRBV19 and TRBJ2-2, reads DGGITQSPKYLFRKEGQNVTLSCEQNLNHDAMYWYRQDPGQGLRLIYYSQIVNDFQKGDIAEGYSVSREKKESFPLTVTSAQKNPTAFYLCASSPLQGPGELFFGEGSRLTVL.

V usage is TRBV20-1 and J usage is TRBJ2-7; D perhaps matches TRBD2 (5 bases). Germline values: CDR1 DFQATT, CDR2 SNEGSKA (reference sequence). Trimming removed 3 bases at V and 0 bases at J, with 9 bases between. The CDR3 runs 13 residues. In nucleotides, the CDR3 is TGCAGTGCTAGTGACACTAGCTCCTACGAGCAGTACTTC. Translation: CSASDTSSYEQYF.

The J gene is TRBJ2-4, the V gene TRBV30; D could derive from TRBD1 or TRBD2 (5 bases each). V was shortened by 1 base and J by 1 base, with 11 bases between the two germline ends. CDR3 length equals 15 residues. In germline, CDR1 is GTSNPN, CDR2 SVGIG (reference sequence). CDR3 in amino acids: CAWSGAEGAKNIQYF. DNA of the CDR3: TGTGCCTGGAGTGGGGCCGAGGGGGCCAAAAACATTCAGTACTTC. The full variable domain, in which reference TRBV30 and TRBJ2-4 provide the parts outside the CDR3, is SQTIHQWPATLVQPVGSPLSLECTVEGTSNPNLYWYRQAAGRGLQLLFYSVGIGQISSEVPQNLSASRPQDRQFILSSKKLLLSDSGFYLCAWSGAEGAKNIQYFGAGTRLSVL.

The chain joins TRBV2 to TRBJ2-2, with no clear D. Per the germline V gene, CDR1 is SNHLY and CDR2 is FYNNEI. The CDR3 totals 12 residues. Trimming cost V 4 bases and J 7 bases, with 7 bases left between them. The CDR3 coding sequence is TGTGCCAGCAGTGGTGGCGGCGGGGAGCTGTTTTTT. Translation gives CASSGGGGELFF.

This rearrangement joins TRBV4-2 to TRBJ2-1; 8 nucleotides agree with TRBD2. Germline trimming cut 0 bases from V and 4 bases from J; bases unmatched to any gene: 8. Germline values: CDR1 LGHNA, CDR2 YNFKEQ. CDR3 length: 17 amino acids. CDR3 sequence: CASSQDGEAGAYNEQFF. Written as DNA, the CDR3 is TGTGCCAGCAGCCAAGATGGGGAAGCGGGGGCTTACAATGAGCAGTTCTTC.